Below, 10 T cell receptor beta chains from the same sample are listed, as sequenced in a study of cytomegalovirus exposure and HLA in healthy donors. Both 60 Vbeta primers and 13 Jbeta primers went into the PCR. Data came from immunoSEQ multiplex PCR; TCRdb stores just in-frame clones and leaves some out. The sample includes more than 110,000 clones, about 80% of them seen just once. Sequenced input: PBMCs. The source is a male donor in good health and CMV-seropositive.

This chain connects TRBV19 to TRBJ2-2; a possible D gene is TRBD1 (6 bases). The CDR3 consists of 21 residues. Germline V gene sequence: CDR1 LNHDA, CDR2 SQIVND (reference sequence). Trimming left V 7 bases short and J 0 bases short, with 30 bases between. The CDR3 sequence: CASTPCRDRKLRGSNTGELFF. The CDR3, as DNA: TGTGCCAGTACTCCTTGTCGTGACCGAAAACTCAGGGGATCGAACACCGGGGAGCTGTTTTTT.

The V gene is TRBV19, the J gene TRBJ2-5; D unclear. V lost 3 bases to trimming and J lost 1 base, with 6 bases between them. CDR1 LNHDA and CDR2 SQIVND come from the germline V gene (reference sequence). This CDR3 has 13 residues. The CDR3 protein is CASSMAAQETQYF. Here the CDR3 DNA reads TGTGCCAGTAGTATGGCTGCCCAAGAGACCCAGTACTTC.

V gene TRBV30 combines with J gene TRBJ2-5; D uncertain. The CDR3 loop spans 13 amino acids. Trimming shortened V by 4 bases and J by 1 base, and 10 bases separated the two germline ends. Germline V gene data show CDR1 as GTSNPN and CDR2 as SVGIG (reference sequence). This CDR3 reads CAWTFSFQETQYF. CDR3 DNA sequence: TGTGCCTGGACCTTTTCGTTCCAAGAGACCCAGTACTTC.

The J gene is TRBJ2-7, the V gene TRBV27, with D possibly being TRBD1 (5 bases). V was pared by 7 bases and J by 1 base, with 14 bases between. Germline lookup yields CDR1 MNHEY and CDR2 SMNVEV (reference sequence). The length of the CDR3 is 14 residues. For the CDR3, the DNA is TGTGCCAGCACTCCGCCAGGGCGATCCTACGAGCAGTACTTC. Translation gives CASTPPGRSYEQYF.

J is TRBJ2-3 and V is TRBV6-5; maybe TRBD1 (5 bases). The ends were cut back, 0 bases at V and 3 bases at J, with 10 bases in the middle. Germline V gene sequence: CDR1 MNHEY, CDR2 SVGAGI. The CDR3 has 15 residues. In DNA form, the CDR3 reads TGTGCCAGCAGTTACTCCGACAGCCTTACAGATACGCAGTATTTT. As protein: CASSYSDSLTDTQYF.

The chain recombines TRBV7-2 with TRBJ2-2; 10 nucleotides match TRBD2. CDR3 length: 17 residues. The V gene's germline CDR1 is SGHTA and CDR2 FQGNSA. The junction had 6 bases not matched to a gene; V was cut back by 5 bases and J by 0 bases. Here the CDR3 reads CASSPLAGATNTGELFF. DNA of the CDR3: TGTGCCAGCAGCCCCCTAGCGGGAGCGACGAACACCGGGGAGCTGTTTTTT.

The chain is built from TRBV5-4 and TRBJ2-3, with 7 bases fitting TRBD2. This CDR3 comprises 14 residues. CDR1 and CDR2 from the germline V gene are SGHNT and YYREEE (reference sequence). V trimming: 0 bases; J trimming: 5 bases; junction bases outside the gene matches: 3. The CDR3 loop is CASSLGLARDTQYF. As DNA, the CDR3 is TGTGCCAGCAGCTTGGGACTAGCCCGAGATACGCAGTATTTT.

The rearrangement uses TRBV19 and TRBJ2-1; TRBD2 matches at 11 bases. The CDR3 contains 14 residues. V shed 8 bases, J shed 7 bases, and the junction held 7 bases outside the gene matches. In germline, CDR1 is LNHDA, CDR2 SQIVND (reference sequence). The CDR3 DNA sequence: TGTGCCAGTTGTCCGGGACTAGCGGTAAATGAGCAGTTCTTC. This codes for CASCPGLAVNEQFF.

The table lists this clone with a few counts. The chain recombines TRBV18 with TRBJ2-7; D perhaps matches TRBD1 (6 bases). Trimming removed 5 bases at V and 3 bases at J, with 14 bases between. The germline V gene has CDR1 KGHSH and CDR2 LQKENI. This CDR3 comprises 14 residues. DNA for the CDR3: TGTGCCAGCTCAACACAGGACAGCAGCTACGAGCAGTACTTC. It encodes CASSTQDSSYEQYF.

The chain links TRBV4-1 to TRBJ1-5; 8 bases are a match to TRBD1. Germline trimming cut 4 bases from V and 1 base from J; bases unmatched to any gene: 6. The CDR3 consists of 16 residues. In germline, CDR1 is MGHRA, CDR2 YSYEKL. CDR3 loop: CASSLQGAPSNQPQHF. For the CDR3, the DNA is TGCGCCAGCAGCCTTCAGGGGGCGCCGAGCAATCAGCCCCAGCATTTT.